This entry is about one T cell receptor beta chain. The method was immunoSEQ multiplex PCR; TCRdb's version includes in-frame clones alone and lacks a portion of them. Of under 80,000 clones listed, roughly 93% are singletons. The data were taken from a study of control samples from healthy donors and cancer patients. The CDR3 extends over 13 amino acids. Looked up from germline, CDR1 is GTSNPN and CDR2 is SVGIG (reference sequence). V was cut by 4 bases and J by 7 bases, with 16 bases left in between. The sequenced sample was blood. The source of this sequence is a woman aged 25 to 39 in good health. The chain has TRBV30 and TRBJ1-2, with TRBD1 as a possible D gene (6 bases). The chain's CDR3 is CAWTVGGGSGYTF. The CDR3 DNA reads TGTGCCTGGACCGTTGGCGGGGGCTCTGGCTACACCTTC.